The 24 T cell receptor beta chains presented below share a single source sample, sequenced in a study of shared clonotypes between healthy human individuals. Using immunoSEQ multiplex PCR, the repertoire was profiled, and TCRdb retains in-frame clones only, with some absent. This table holds over 2 million clones, 90% to 95% found once. The sample comprised naive CD4+ T cells sorted from blood. Subset in this sample: CD45RA+ positively selected. These receptors were obtained from a man aged 18 to 30 in good health.

The V and J genes are TRBV5-1 and TRBJ2-5; D possibly uses TRBD1 or TRBD2 (6 bases each). The V gene's germline CDR1 is SGHRS and CDR2 YFSETQ. There are 13 residues in the CDR3. V lost 6 bases and J 5 bases, leaving 14 bases between the germline ends. CDR3 sequence reads: CASNGGMEETQYF. In DNA form, the CDR3 reads TGCGCCAGCAACGGGGGCATGGAGGAGACCCAGTACTTC.

V is TRBV10-3 and J is TRBJ1-5; TRBD1 aligns across 9 bases. J gave up 4 bases and V 0 bases, and 4 bases lay outside the gene matches. Germline V CDR1 and CDR2: ENHRY, SYGVKD. The CDR3 extends over 16 amino acids. The CDR3 sequence is CAISESGQGANQPQHF. CDR3 sequence (DNA): TGTGCCATCAGTGAGTCGGGACAGGGCGCGAATCAGCCCCAGCATTTT.

V gene TRBV2 combines with J gene TRBJ1-6; D not resolved. V was trimmed by 7 bases and J by 5 bases, leaving 12 bases between them. Germline values: CDR1 SNHLY, CDR2 FYNNEI. CDR3 length: 14 residues. CDR3 loop: CASTSEANNSPLHF. Here the CDR3 DNA reads TGTGCCAGCACCTCGGAGGCTAATAATTCACCCCTCCACTTT.

This sequence joins TRBV18 and TRBJ2-7; 8 bases agree with TRBD2. Germline V CDR1 and CDR2: KGHSH, LQKENI. V lost 4 bases to trimming and J lost 1 base; unmatched junction nucleotides: 6. The CDR3 is 15 amino acids. The CDR3 reads CASSRASGLSYEQYF. The CDR3 bases are TGTGCCAGCTCACGGGCTAGCGGGTTATCCTACGAGCAGTACTTC.

The chain couples TRBV2 to TRBJ1-2; D remains unclear. This CDR3 is built from 12 residues. With 6 bases removed from V and 3 bases from J, the gap between germline ends came to 8 bases. Germline V lookup: CDR1 SNHLY, CDR2 FYNNEI. The CDR3 sequence is CASRADYYGYTF. The CDR3 DNA reads TGTGCCAGCAGAGCAGATTACTATGGCTACACCTTC. The full variable domain, completed using reference TRBV2 and TRBJ1-2, is EPEVTQTPSHQVTQMGQEVILRCVPISNHLYFYWYRQILGQKVEFLVSFYNNEISEKSEIFDDQFSVERPDGSNFTLKIRSTKLEDSAMYFCASRADYYGYTFGSGTRLTVV.

The rearrangement joins TRBV28 to TRBJ1-2; D is perhaps TRBD1 (6 bases). The V end was cut by 5 bases, the J end by 2 bases, with 18 bases between. Per germline, CDR1 MDHEN and CDR2 SYDVKM. The CDR3 covers 16 residues. The CDR3 reads CASSPARGNLNYGYTF. CDR3 coding DNA: TGTGCCAGCAGTCCCGCTAGGGGGAACCTAAACTATGGCTACACCTTC.

This sequence joins TRBV20-1 and TRBJ2-7; D remains ambiguous. This CDR3 has 11 residues. Germline values: CDR1 DFQATT, CDR2 SNEGSKA (reference sequence). Trimming shortened V by 3 bases and J by 5 bases, and 8 bases separated the two germline ends. The CDR3 coding sequence is TGCAGTGCTAGTGGTGGCCACGAGCAGTACTTC. This gives the protein CSASGGHEQYF.

A note on this clone: In the same sample, other DNA sequences code for this CDR3. The gene calls are TRBV19 and TRBJ1-1, with D hard to call. V shed 3 bases and J shed 4 bases, with 9 bases lying between them. The CDR3 is 13 residues long. Germline CDR1 LNHDA, CDR2 SQIVND (reference sequence). CDR3 coding DNA: TGTGCCAGTAGTATCGGTCGGGGCACTGAAGCTTTCTTT. Translating it yields CASSIGRGTEAFF.

The CDR3 coding sequence is TGCGCCAGCAGCCAGCAACAGGGGGCGAACACCGGGGAGCTGTTTTTT. Amino acid sequence: CASSQQQGANTGELFF. The chain couples TRBV5-1 to TRBJ2-2; TRBD1 matches at 8 bases. CDR3 length: 16 amino acids. CDR1 is SGHRS and CDR2 is YFSETQ in the germline V gene. Trimming removed 4 bases from V and 0 bases from J; junction bases left unmatched: 5.

About this clone itself: Within the sample, other DNA sequences also encode this same CDR3. This chain's CDR3 is CASSLDSSYNSPLHF. CDR3 DNA sequence: TGTGCCAGCAGCTTGGACAGCTCCTATAATTCACCCCTCCACTTT. This chain uses TRBV5-4 with TRBJ1-6, with D hard to call. The CDR3 is 15 amino acids. The germline V gene has CDR1 SGHNT and CDR2 YYREEE (reference sequence). V was shortened by 0 bases and J by 0 bases, with 4 bases between the two germline ends.

This chain joins TRBV6-5 and TRBJ2-5, with D unresolved. Germline V gene data show CDR1 as MNHEY and CDR2 as SVGAGI. The CDR3 length is 13 residues. The V and J ends lost 6 bases and 4 bases respectively, with 12 bases between them. CDR3 in DNA: TGTGCCAGCAGCCTCATCTTTGGAGAGACCCAGTACTTC. Translated: CASSLIFGETQYF.

CDR3 amino acids: CASLVAGALNEQFF. The DNA for the CDR3 is TGCGCCAGCCTTGTGGCGGGAGCTCTTAATGAGCAGTTCTTC. This chain connects TRBV10-1 to TRBJ2-1; 7 bases are shared with TRBD2. Germline CDR1 reads WNHNN; CDR2 reads SYGVQD (reference sequence). Losses at the gene ends were 8 bases for V and 7 bases for J; bases not matched to a gene: 11. The CDR3 is 14 amino acids.

The V and J genes are TRBV10-1 and TRBJ1-3, with a tentative D call TRBD1 (5 bases). The V gene's germline CDR1 is WNHNN and CDR2 SYGVQD (reference sequence). The CDR3 has 15 amino acids. Trimming took off 8 bases at V and 4 bases at J, with 18 bases between the two ends. This CDR3 is CASPLGARDGNTIYF. Written as DNA, the CDR3 is TGCGCCAGCCCCTTAGGCGCGAGGGACGGAAACACCATATATTTT.

The chain couples TRBV5-1 to TRBJ1-1; a weak D match, TRBD1 (5 bases). This CDR3 contains 14 residues. The germline V and J ends were trimmed by 4 bases and 4 bases, with 14 bases remaining between them. Germline CDR1 reads SGHRS; CDR2 reads YFSETQ. The CDR3 region is CASSPQWGSTEAFF. CDR3 nucleotides: TGCGCCAGCAGCCCCCAGTGGGGGTCCACTGAAGCTTTCTTT.

This chain joins TRBV18 and TRBJ2-3; D is perhaps TRBD1 (5 bases). Trimming took 4 bases from V and 3 from J, leaving 11 bases between them. Germline loops: CDR1 KGHSH, CDR2 LQKENI. The CDR3 covers 14 residues. The CDR3 nucleotides are TGTGCCAGCTCACTCCAGGGTAAAACAGATACGCAGTATTTT. The encoded protein is CASSLQGKTDTQYF.

CDR3 amino acids: CASSPGTSRNEQYF. DNA of the CDR3: TGCGCCAGCAGCCCCGGGACAAGTCGAAACGAGCAGTACTTC. The V gene is TRBV10-1, the J gene TRBJ2-7, with TRBD1 as a possible D gene (6 bases). This CDR3 spans 14 amino acids. V was cut by 6 bases and J by 5 bases, with 17 bases left in between. Germline loops: CDR1 WNHNN, CDR2 SYGVQD (reference sequence).

This chain uses TRBV14 with TRBJ1-3; possibly TRBD1 for D (5 bases). Trimming left V 3 bases short and J 2 bases short, with 11 bases between. Germline V CDR1 and CDR2: SGHDN, FVKESK. The CDR3 consists of 15 residues. CDR3 coding DNA: TGTGCCAGCAGCCACTACGGGGGTGCTGGAAACACCATATATTTT. It yields the protein CASSHYGGAGNTIYF.

CDR3 residues: CASCWGGLDNEQFF. In DNA, the CDR3 is TGTGCCAGCTGTTGGGGGGGCCTGGATAATGAGCAGTTCTTC. V gene TRBV7-3 combines with J gene TRBJ2-1; D possibly corresponds to TRBD2 (7 bases). Trimming left V 8 bases short and J 7 bases short, with 18 bases between. Germline values: CDR1 SGHTA, CDR2 FQGTGA. The CDR3 totals 14 residues.

The V call is TRBV29-1, the J call TRBJ2-3; 7 bases are a match to TRBD2. V was clipped by 7 bases and J by 2 bases; unmatched bases: 3. CDR3 size: 12 residues. CDR1 is SQVTM, CDR2 ANQGSEA, per germline. The CDR3 reads CSESGNTDTQYF. The CDR3 coding sequence is TGCAGCGAGAGCGGGAACACAGATACGCAGTATTTT.

This chain links TRBV5-1 with TRBJ1-6; D is unclear. The germline V gene has CDR1 SGHRS and CDR2 YFSETQ. Trimming took 0 bases from V and 10 from J, leaving 17 bases between them. The CDR3 extends over 16 amino acids. The CDR3 here is CASSLELGSSGSPLHF. CDR3 DNA: TGCGCCAGCAGCTTGGAACTGGGATCCTCGGGCTCACCCCTCCACTTT.

Comment on this clone: This CDR3 is also generated by other DNA sequences in the sample. The rearrangement joins TRBV29-1 to TRBJ1-3; D unclear. Germline V CDR1 and CDR2: SQVTM, ANQGSEA. The ends were cut back, 4 bases at V and 4 bases at J, with 5 bases in the middle. The CDR3 covers 11 residues. The CDR3 DNA is TGCAGCGTTGTGTCCGGAAACACCATATATTTT. It codes for CSVVSGNTIYF. The whole variable domain, remainder taken from reference TRBV29-1 and TRBJ1-3, is SAVISQKPSRDICQRGTSLTIQCQVDSQVTMMFWYRQQPGQSLTLIATANQGSEATYESGFVIDKFPISRPNLTFSTLTVSNMSPEDSSIYLCSVVSGNTIYFGEGSWLTVV.

The CDR3 loop reads CAWSGGQGLYNEQFF. The CDR3 DNA reads as TGTGCCTGGAGTGGAGGACAGGGCCTTTACAATGAGCAGTTCTTC. The chain carries TRBV30 and TRBJ2-1, with 8 bases fitting TRBD1. Per germline, CDR1 GTSNPN and CDR2 SVGIG (reference sequence). The CDR3 has 15 residues. V trimming: 1 base; J trimming: 4 bases; junction bases outside the gene matches: 6.

The genes are TRBV5-4 and TRBJ1-1; unclear D gene. From germline, CDR1 is SGHNT and CDR2 YYREEE (reference sequence). The V end lost 1 base, the J end lost 1 base, and 5 bases lay between the germline ends. CDR3 length: 13 amino acids. The CDR3 DNA is TGTGCCAGCAGCTTGAGGGAGAACACTGAAGCTTTCTTT. Amino acids: CASSLRENTEAFF. The full variable domain, in which reference TRBV5-4 and TRBJ1-1 provide the parts outside the CDR3, is ETGVTQSPTHLIKTRGQQVTLRCSSQSGHNTVSWYQQALGQGPQFIFQYYREEENGRGNFPPRFSGLQFPNYSSELNVNALELDDSALYLCASSLRENTEAFFGQGTRLTVV.

The chain recombines TRBV6-5 with TRBJ1-2, with 12 bases matching TRBD1. The CDR3 runs 16 residues. Germline values: CDR1 MNHEY, CDR2 SVGAGI. Unmatched junction bases numbered 7, after V lost 0 bases and J lost 8 bases. As DNA, the CDR3 is TGTGCCAGCAGTTACTCGGCGGGACAGGGGGCACAAGGCTACACCTTC. Its protein is CASSYSAGQGAQGYTF.